The next 15 T cell receptor beta chains were all read from a single sample in a study of CD8 T cells in Susac syndrome. Random hexamers were used to reverse transcribe an amount of roughly 0.5 to 1 ug RNA. TCRdb re-analysed the immunoSEQ multiplex PCR reads in MiXCR, keeping a single row per CDR3 protein. The sample shows 180,000 or so distinct CDR3 sequences, roughly 94% of them seen only once. The sample comprised CD4+ T cells from PBMCs. These receptors were taken from a human donor with Susac syndrome.

In its sample, this clonotype was seen once. V is TRBV5-6 and J is TRBJ2-7; 7 positions match TRBD1. The CDR3 sequence is 14 residues long. The germline gives CDR1 SGHDT, CDR2 YYEEEE. J was trimmed by 2 bases and V by 2 bases; bases with no gene match: 4. The CDR3 loop is CASSFAGGPYEQYF. DNA for the CDR3: TGTGCCAGCAGCTTCGCAGGGGGTCCCTACGAGCAGTACTTC.

The rearrangement uses TRBV23-1 and TRBJ1-3; D remains ambiguous. TRBV23-1 counts as an open reading frame of uncertain function. The CDR3 length is 12 residues. V was cut by 2 bases and J by 4 bases, with 3 bases left in between. CDR3 protein: CASSQQGNTIYF. The CDR3 DNA reads as TGCGCCAGCAGTCAACAGGGAAACACCATATATTTT.

In its sample, this clonotype was seen once. J is TRBJ1-1 and V is TRBV7-2; 8 bases map to TRBD1. Germline values: CDR1 SGHTA, CDR2 FQGNSA. The CDR3 length is 16 residues. The V segment lost 2 bases and the J segment 0 bases; nucleotides outside the gene matches: 5. CDR3 coding DNA: TGTGCCAGCAGCTTAACCCCGGGACAGGTGAACACTGAAGCTTTCTTT. The encoded protein is CASSLTPGQVNTEAFF. The variable domain in full, completed from reference TRBV7-2 and TRBJ1-1, reads GAGVSQSPSNKVTEKGKDVELRCDPISGHTALYWYRQSLGQGLEFLIYFQGNSAPDKSGLPSDRFSAERTGGSVSTLTIQRTQQEDSAVYLCASSLTPGQVNTEAFFGQGTRLTVV.

The V and J genes are TRBV7-2 and TRBJ1-5; a weak D match, TRBD1 (5 bases). From germline, CDR1 is SGHTA and CDR2 FQGNSA. This CDR3 has 15 amino acids. Trimming stripped 1 base from V and 7 bases from J, with 14 bases between. In nucleotides, the CDR3 is TGTGCCAGCAGCTTAGGACCCAGGGCCGGGCAGCCCCAGCATTTT. As protein: CASSLGPRAGQPQHF.

This chain links TRBV28 with TRBJ2-5; a weak D match, TRBD2 (7 bases). From germline, CDR1 is MDHEN and CDR2 SYDVKM. The CDR3 has 16 amino acids. Trimming removed 3 bases at V and 2 bases at J, with 16 bases between. CDR3 in DNA: TGTGCCAGCAGTTTTTCGGGCAAGGGGGGGCAAGAGACCCAGTACTTC. Its translation is CASSFSGKGGQETQYF.

The gene calls are TRBV2 and TRBJ2-1; the match to TRBD1 covers 9 bases. This CDR3 comprises 14 residues. Germline V gene sequence: CDR1 SNHLY, CDR2 FYNNEI. V shed 7 bases and J 1 base; nucleotides not matched to a gene: 2. This CDR3 is CASKQGASYNEQFF. The DNA of the CDR3 is TGTGCCAGCAAACAGGGGGCTTCCTACAATGAGCAGTTCTTC. Based on the CDR3 plus reference TRBV2 and TRBJ2-1, the full variable domain is EPEVTQTPSHQVTQMGQEVILRCVPISNHLYFYWYRQILGQKVEFLVSFYNNEISEKSEIFDDQFSVERPDGSNFTLKIRSTKLEDSAMYFCASKQGASYNEQFFGPGTRLTVL.

V gene TRBV4-2 combines with J gene TRBJ2-1; TRBD2 aligns across 9 bases. After removal of 0 bases from V and 9 bases from J, the junction contained 9 bases not matched to a gene. The germline CDR1 and CDR2 sequences are LGHNA and YNFKEQ. CDR3 length: 16 amino acids. The CDR3 DNA follows: TGTGCCAGCAGCCAAGATTTGGCTAGCGGGGATGGTGAGCAGTTCTTC. Its translation: CASSQDLASGDGEQFF.

This chain links TRBV6-1 with TRBJ1-5, with D unresolved. The CDR3 has 14 amino acids. The V end was cut by 5 bases, the J end by 3 bases, with 11 bases between. Germline values: CDR1 MNHNS, CDR2 SASEGT. CDR3 protein: CASSTRTLNQPQHF. CDR3 sequence (DNA): TGTGCCAGCAGTACCCGGACCCTCAATCAGCCCCAGCATTTT.

The V gene is TRBV30, the J gene TRBJ1-2; D call uncertain. Trimming pared 3 bases from V and 10 bases from J, leaving 15 bases between. Germline V gene data show CDR1 as GTSNPN and CDR2 as SVGIG (reference sequence). This CDR3 is 12 amino acids long. The CDR3 bases are TGTGCCTGGAGCCGTATAGAATTAGACTACACCTTC. Protein: CAWSRIELDYTF. The full variable domain, its missing parts supplied by reference TRBV30 and TRBJ1-2, is SQTIHQWPATLVQPVGSPLSLECTVEGTSNPNLYWYRQAAGRGLQLLFYSVGIGQISSEVPQNLSASRPQDRQFILSSKKLLLSDSGFYLCAWSRIELDYTFGSGTRLTVV.

This clonotype is a singleton in its sample. This chain connects TRBV11-3 to TRBJ2-3, with 9 bases matching TRBD1. J was trimmed by 2 bases and V by 3 bases; bases with no gene match: 3. The germline CDR1 and CDR2 sequences are SGHNT and YENEEA. The CDR3 consists of 15 residues. For the CDR3, the DNA is TGTGCCAGCAGCTTTGGGACAGGGACCACAGATACGCAGTATTTT. This codes for CASSFGTGTTDTQYF.

The V call is TRBV30, the J call TRBJ2-5, with D hard to call. The CDR3 consists of 13 residues. V was clipped by 0 bases and J by 2 bases, with 7 bases between them. Germline V CDR1 and CDR2: GTSNPN, SVGIG (reference sequence). The DNA for the CDR3 is TGTGCCTGGAGTGTACTCATACAAGAGACCCAGTACTTC. Translation: CAWSVLIQETQYF.

The CDR3 coding sequence is TGTGCCAGCAGTTCAGGGGGCCCCTCCGCCTACGAGCAGTACTTC. It codes for CASSSGGPSAYEQYF. The genes are TRBV28 and TRBJ2-7; 8 nucleotides align to TRBD1. The ends lost 4 bases at V and 2 bases at J; junction bases unmatched: 7. Germline assignment: CDR1 MDHEN and CDR2 SYDVKM. This CDR3 is 15 amino acids long.

The J gene is TRBJ2-7, the V gene TRBV11-3; TRBD1 matches 8 bases. J was trimmed by 3 bases and V by 4 bases; bases with no gene match: 5. CDR3 size: 14 residues. CDR1 is SGHNT and CDR2 is YENEEA in the germline V gene. The CDR3 protein is CASSSRQGSYEQYF. The CDR3 coding sequence is TGTGCCAGCAGCTCAAGACAGGGGAGCTACGAGCAGTACTTC.

The rearrangement links TRBV7-2 to TRBJ2-3; no reliable D call. Germline-derived CDR1 and CDR2 are SGHTA and FQGNSA. This CDR3 region has 15 residues. V lost 8 bases, J lost 1 base, and 16 bases lay in between. The CDR3 nucleotides are TGTGCCAGCGCCTTCAGTGACCGTGGCACAGATACGCAGTATTTT. It specifies CASAFSDRGTDTQYF.

The chain carries TRBV20-1 and TRBJ2-2; D is undetermined. CDR3 length: 15 amino acids. Trimming took off 2 bases at V and 0 bases at J, with 10 bases between the two ends. Germline CDR1 DFQATT, CDR2 SNEGSKA (reference sequence). CDR3 sequence: CSARMGGSNTGELFF. The CDR3 DNA is TGCAGTGCTAGAATGGGCGGCTCGAACACCGGGGAGCTGTTTTTT.